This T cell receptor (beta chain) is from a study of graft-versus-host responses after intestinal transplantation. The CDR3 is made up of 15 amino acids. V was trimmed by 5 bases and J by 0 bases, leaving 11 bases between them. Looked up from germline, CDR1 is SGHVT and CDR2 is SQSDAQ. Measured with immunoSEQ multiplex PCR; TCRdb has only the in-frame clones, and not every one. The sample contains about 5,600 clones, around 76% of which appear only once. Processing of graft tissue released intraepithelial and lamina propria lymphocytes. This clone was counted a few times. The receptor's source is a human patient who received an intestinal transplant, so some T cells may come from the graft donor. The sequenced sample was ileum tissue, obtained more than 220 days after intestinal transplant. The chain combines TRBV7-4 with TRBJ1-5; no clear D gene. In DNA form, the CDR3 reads TGTGCCAGCAGCCTAGAGGACGGTAGCAATCAGCCCCAGCATTTT. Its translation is CASSLEDGSNQPQHF.